The 21 T cell receptor beta chains listed next were all sequenced from one sample in a study of cytomegalovirus exposure and HLA in healthy donors. Data came from immunoSEQ multiplex PCR; TCRdb stores just in-frame clones and leaves some out. The sample records roughly 150,000 clones, 85% to 90% being singletons. Specimen: PBMCs. These receptors originate from a woman aged 18-29 years in good health and CMV-seropositive.

This clone was observed a single time. The chain combines TRBV9 with TRBJ2-1; D is perhaps TRBD2 (6 bases). The ends were cut back, 4 bases at V and 2 bases at J, with 13 bases in the middle. Germline lookup yields CDR1 SGDLS and CDR2 YYNGEE. The CDR3 is 15 amino acids. The CDR3 reads CASSPPPSAYNEQFF. CDR3 nucleotide sequence: TGTGCCAGCAGCCCCCCTCCTAGCGCCTACAATGAGCAGTTCTTC.

The J gene is TRBJ1-4, the V gene TRBV6-1, with 8 bases aligning to TRBD1. Germline V lookup: CDR1 MNHNS, CDR2 SASEGT. V lost 9 bases to trimming and J lost 1 base; unmatched junction nucleotides: 4. The CDR3 totals 14 residues. For the CDR3, the DNA is TGTGCCAGTTATGACAGGGGAACTAATGAAAAACTGTTTTTT. This sequence encodes CASYDRGTNEKLFF.

The rearrangement links TRBV28 to TRBJ2-7, with D maybe TRBD1 (6 bases). In germline, CDR1 is MDHEN, CDR2 SYDVKM. Trimming cost V 1 base and J 4 bases, with 11 bases left between them. The CDR3 consists of 14 residues. DNA for the CDR3: TGTGCCAGCAGTTTATCAGGGGCAGGGTACGAGCAGTACTTC. Translation gives CASSLSGAGYEQYF.

The rearrangement uses TRBV9 and TRBJ2-2; D is possibly TRBD2 (6 bases). CDR3 length: 16 residues. CDR1 and CDR2 (germline): SGDLS, YYNGEE. V lost 0 bases and J lost 4, with 13 bases in between. The DNA for the CDR3 is TGTGCCAGCAGCGTAGGGCGGGGAGTTAGCACCGGGGAGCTGTTTTTT. Encoded protein: CASSVGRGVSTGELFF.

The chain has TRBV5-1 and TRBJ2-1; 7 bases map to TRBD1. The V segment lost 3 bases and the J segment 0 bases; nucleotides outside the gene matches: 6. The CDR3 runs 16 residues. Germline V gene lookup returns CDR1 SGHRS and CDR2 YFSETQ. DNA for the CDR3: TGCGCCAGCAGCTCCCAGACAGGGATCTCCTACAATGAGCAGTTCTTC. Its translation is CASSSQTGISYNEQFF.

The V call is TRBV28, the J call TRBJ1-4; a possible D gene is TRBD1 (5 bases). The germline gives CDR1 MDHEN, CDR2 SYDVKM. The CDR3 consists of 13 residues. Trimming pared 4 bases from V and 4 bases from J, leaving 7 bases between. CDR3 region: CASSSQDNEKLFF. The CDR3 DNA follows: TGTGCCAGCAGTTCACAGGATAATGAAAAACTGTTTTTT.

The CDR3 coding sequence is TGTGCCAGCAGCGACGGACAGGGGGGCCAAGAGACCCAGTACTTC. Encoded protein: CASSDGQGGQETQYF. The rearrangement links TRBV11-3 to TRBJ2-5, with 10 bases that match TRBD1. J lost 1 base, V lost 5 bases, and 4 bases had no gene match. Germline loops: CDR1 SGHNT, CDR2 YENEEA. The CDR3 covers 15 residues.

This clone was observed a few times. V is TRBV11-2 and J is TRBJ1-2, with D unclear. V lost 8 bases to trimming and J lost 8 bases, with 12 bases between them. Germline V gene lookup returns CDR1 SGHAT and CDR2 FQNNGV. This CDR3 spans 11 amino acids. The DNA for the CDR3 is TGTGCCAGCCGGAAGACGAGGGGCTACACCTTC. This sequence encodes CASRKTRGYTF.

This clone was seen repeatedly, ten times or more. The chain recombines TRBV14 with TRBJ2-1; TRBD2 might be the D (6 bases). V was trimmed by 5 bases and J by 4 bases, leaving 12 bases between them. CDR3 length: 14 amino acids. Germline V CDR1 and CDR2: SGHDN, FVKESK. The CDR3 sequence is CASSRAGPYNEQFF. The CDR3 DNA reads TGTGCCAGCAGCAGGGCGGGACCATACAATGAGCAGTTCTTC.

The sample holds one count of this clone. The V call is TRBV7-2, the J call TRBJ2-7; 9 bases match TRBD2. The CDR3 has 14 residues. Losses at the gene ends were 4 bases for V and 5 bases for J; bases not matched to a gene: 6. The germline V gene encodes CDR1 SGHTA and CDR2 FQGNSA. The CDR3 protein is CASSSGLASHEQYF. CDR3 nucleotides: TGTGCCAGCAGCTCGGGACTAGCAAGCCACGAGCAGTACTTC. The whole variable domain, remainder taken from reference TRBV7-2 and TRBJ2-7, is GAGVSQSPSNKVTEKGKDVELRCDPISGHTALYWYRQSLGQGLEFLIYFQGNSAPDKSGLPSDRFSAERTGGSVSTLTIQRTQQEDSAVYLCASSSGLASHEQYFGPGTRLTVT.

The rearrangement uses TRBV5-1 and TRBJ2-1; TRBD2 agrees at 12 bases. The CDR3 consists of 17 residues. V lost 0 bases and J lost 6; bases outside the gene matches: 7. CDR1 is SGHRS, CDR2 YFSETQ, per germline. The CDR3 DNA is TGCGCCAGCAGCTTGGGTAGGGGACTAGCGGGCCCCAATGAGCAGTTCTTC. Protein: CASSLGRGLAGPNEQFF.

The chain is built from TRBV11-2 and TRBJ1-1; no definite D call. The CDR3 covers 15 residues. The V and J ends lost 4 bases and 0 bases respectively, with 12 bases between them. The germline gives CDR1 SGHAT, CDR2 FQNNGV. The CDR3 protein is CASSSLRGMNTEAFF. CDR3 coding DNA: TGTGCCAGCAGCTCCCTACGGGGTATGAACACTGAAGCTTTCTTT.

V gene TRBV7-2 combines with J gene TRBJ1-2, with D tentatively TRBD1 (6 bases). The germline gives CDR1 SGHTA, CDR2 FQGNSA. Trimming cost V 8 bases and J 3 bases, with 10 bases left between them. This CDR3 spans 12 amino acids. CDR3 sequence (DNA): TGTGCCAGCCAAGGACAGCACTATGGCTACACCTTC. It specifies CASQGQHYGYTF.

The chain is built from TRBV7-9 and TRBJ2-7; D is possibly TRBD1 (6 bases). V was pared by 0 bases and J by 2 bases, with 11 bases between. This CDR3 comprises 15 residues. Germline V gives CDR1 SEHNR, CDR2 FQNEAQ (reference sequence). The CDR3: CASSLALDSPYEQYF. CDR3 DNA sequence: TGTGCCAGCAGCTTAGCGTTGGACAGTCCCTACGAGCAGTACTTC.

The rearrangement uses TRBV10-3 and TRBJ2-1; weak D call: TRBD2 (6 bases). The CDR3 loop spans 15 amino acids. CDR1 ENHRY and CDR2 SYGVKD come from the germline V gene. The germline V and J ends were trimmed by 3 bases and 7 bases, with 16 bases remaining between them. DNA for the CDR3: TGTGCCATCAGTGACCGACTAGAGACGGGGAATGAGCAGTTCTTC. This translates into CAISDRLETGNEQFF.

The genes are TRBV19 and TRBJ1-1, with a weak D call TRBD1 (6 bases). Trimming removed 1 base at V and 1 base at J, with 10 bases between. CDR1 is LNHDA and CDR2 is SQIVND in the germline V gene (reference sequence). This CDR3 comprises 15 residues. The chain's CDR3 is CASSIVGTPNTEAFF. In DNA form, the CDR3 reads TGTGCCAGTAGTATAGTCGGGACACCGAACACTGAAGCTTTCTTT.

V and J are TRBV7-3 and TRBJ2-3, with TRBD2 matching over 7 bases. Per the germline V gene, CDR1 is SGHTA and CDR2 is FQGTGA. J lost 3 bases, V lost 0 bases, and 3 bases had no gene match. The length of the CDR3 is 15 residues. The CDR3 here is CASSLTGLGTDTQYF. DNA of the CDR3: TGTGCCAGCAGCTTAACAGGACTAGGGACAGATACGCAGTATTTT.

V usage is TRBV15 and J usage is TRBJ2-3; 7 bases match TRBD2. The germline V gene encodes CDR1 LNHNV and CDR2 YYDKDF (reference sequence). V dropped 0 bases and J dropped 4; count of bases not matched to a gene: 7. The CDR3 is 16 amino acids. The CDR3 nucleotides are TGTGCCACCAGCAGAGATCTGCAGGGAGGGCCAGATACGCAGTATTTT. Amino acid sequence: CATSRDLQGGPDTQYF.

The table lists this clone with a count of one. In DNA form, the CDR3 reads TGTGCCACCAGCAGGGAACTATACTACGAGCAGTACTTC. Amino acid sequence: CATSRELYYEQYF. The chain joins TRBV15 to TRBJ2-7; D unclear. This CDR3 has 13 amino acids. Germline CDR1 and CDR2: LNHNV and YYDKDF (reference sequence). The V gene lost 3 bases and the J gene lost 3 bases, with 9 bases spanning the gap.

V usage is TRBV19 and J usage is TRBJ1-5, with 10 positions matching TRBD1. Per the germline V gene, CDR1 is LNHDA and CDR2 is SQIVND (reference sequence). J was trimmed by 3 bases and V by 6 bases; bases with no gene match: 2. This CDR3 has 14 residues. DNA of the CDR3: TGTGCCAGTAGGGGACAGGGGATCAATCAGCCCCAGCATTTT. This codes for CASRGQGINQPQHF.

The gene calls are TRBV27 and TRBJ1-5, with 12 bases identical to TRBD1. V was pared by 3 bases and J by 3 bases, with 12 bases of the junction left unmatched. Germline loops: CDR1 MNHEY, CDR2 SMNVEV (reference sequence). The CDR3 covers 19 residues. The CDR3 region is CASSFRGSRDRGPNQPQHF. CDR3 coding DNA: TGTGCCAGCAGTTTTAGGGGAAGCCGGGACAGGGGGCCCAATCAGCCCCAGCATTTT.